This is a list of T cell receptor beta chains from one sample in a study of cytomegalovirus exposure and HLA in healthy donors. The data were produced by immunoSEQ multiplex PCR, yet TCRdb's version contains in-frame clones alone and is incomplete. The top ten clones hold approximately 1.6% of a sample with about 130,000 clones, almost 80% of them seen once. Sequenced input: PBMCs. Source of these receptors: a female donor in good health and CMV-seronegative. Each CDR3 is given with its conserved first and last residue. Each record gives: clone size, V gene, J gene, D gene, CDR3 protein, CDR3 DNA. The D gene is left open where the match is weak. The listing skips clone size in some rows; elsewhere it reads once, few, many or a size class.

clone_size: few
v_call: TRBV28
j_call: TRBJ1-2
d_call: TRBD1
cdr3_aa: CASSSSGTGWYGYTF
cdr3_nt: TGTGCCAGCAGTTCCTCCGGGACAGGGTGGTATGGCTACACCTTC

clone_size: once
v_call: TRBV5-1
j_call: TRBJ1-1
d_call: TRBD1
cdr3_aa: CASSPGQGAAEAFF
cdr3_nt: TGCGCCAGCAGCCCGGGACAGGGGGCCGCTGAAGCTTTCTTT

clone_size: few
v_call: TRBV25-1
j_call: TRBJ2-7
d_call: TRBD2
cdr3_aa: CASSVTSGISSYEQYF
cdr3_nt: TGTGCCAGCAGTGTGACTAGCGGAATCTCCTCCTACGAGCAGTACTTC

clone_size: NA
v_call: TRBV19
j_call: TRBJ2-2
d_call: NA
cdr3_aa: CASSPQQFAGELFF
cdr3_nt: TGTGCCAGTAGTCCTCAACAGTTCGCCGGGGAGCTGTTTTTT

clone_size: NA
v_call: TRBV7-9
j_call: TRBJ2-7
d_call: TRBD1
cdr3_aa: CASSSDRGGYEQYF
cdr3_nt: TGTGCCAGCAGCTCGGACAGGGGCGGCTACGAGCAGTACTTC

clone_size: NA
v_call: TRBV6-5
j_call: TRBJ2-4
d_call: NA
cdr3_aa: CASSNGGPNIQYF
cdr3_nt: TGTGCCAGCAGTAACGGTGGTCCAAACATTCAGTACTTC

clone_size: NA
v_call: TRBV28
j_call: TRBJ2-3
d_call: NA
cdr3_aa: CASSLGRSGADTQYF
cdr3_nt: TGTGCCAGCAGTTTAGGACGGTCAGGGGCAGATACGCAGTATTTT

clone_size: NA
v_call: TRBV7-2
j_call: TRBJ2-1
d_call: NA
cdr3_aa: CASSFFGSVNEQFF
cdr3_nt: TGTGCCAGCAGCTTTTTCGGGTCGGTAAATGAGCAGTTCTTC

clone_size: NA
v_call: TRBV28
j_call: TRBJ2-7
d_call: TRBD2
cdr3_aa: CASSLRRSSGLLGDEQYF
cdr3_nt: TGTGCCAGCAGTTTAAGGAGGTCTAGCGGGCTCCTAGGCGACGAGCAGTACTTC

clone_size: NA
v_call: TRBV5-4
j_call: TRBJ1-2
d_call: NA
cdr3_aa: CASSLADGYTF
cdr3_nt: TGTGCCAGCAGCTTGGCCGATGGCTACACCTTC

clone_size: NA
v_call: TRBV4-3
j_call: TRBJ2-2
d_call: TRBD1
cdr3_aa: CASSQLPTTGYGGELFF
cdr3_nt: TGCGCCAGCAGCCAGTTACCTACGACAGGGTACGGCGGGGAGCTGTTTTTT

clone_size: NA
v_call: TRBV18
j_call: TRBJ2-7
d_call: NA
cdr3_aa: CASSAGSEQYF
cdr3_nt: TGTGCCAGCTCAGCCGGTAGCGAGCAGTACTTC

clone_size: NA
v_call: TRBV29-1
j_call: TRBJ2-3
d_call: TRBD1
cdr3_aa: CSVEWTGQGEDTQYF
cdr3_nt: TGCAGCGTTGAATGGACCGGACAGGGGGAAGATACGCAGTATTTT

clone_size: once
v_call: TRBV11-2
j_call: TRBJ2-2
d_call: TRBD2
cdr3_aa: CASSLGTSGVGELFF
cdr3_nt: TGTGCCAGCAGCTTAGGGACTAGCGGTGTCGGGGAGCTGTTTTTT

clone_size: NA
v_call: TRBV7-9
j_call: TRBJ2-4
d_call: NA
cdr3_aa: CASSSIGTNLAKNIQYF
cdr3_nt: TGTGCCAGCAGCTCTATTGGGACAAACCTAGCCAAAAACATTCAGTACTTC

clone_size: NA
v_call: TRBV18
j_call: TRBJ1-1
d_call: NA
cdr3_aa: CASSPVRGATEAFF
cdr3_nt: TGTGCCAGCTCACCAGTCAGGGGAGCCACTGAAGCTTTCTTT

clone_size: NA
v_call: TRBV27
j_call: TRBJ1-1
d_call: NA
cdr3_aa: CASSLGGQNSEAFF
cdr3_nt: TGTGCCAGCAGTTTAGGTGGACAGAACTCTGAAGCTTTCTTT

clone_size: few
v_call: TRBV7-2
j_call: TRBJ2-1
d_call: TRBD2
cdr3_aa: CASSPPGGREYNEQFF
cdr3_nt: TGTGCCAGCAGCCCACCCGGCGGGAGGGAGTACAATGAGCAGTTCTTC

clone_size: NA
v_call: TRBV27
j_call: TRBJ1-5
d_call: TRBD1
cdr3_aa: CASSRRNTGTGNQPQHF
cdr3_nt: TGTGCCAGCAGTCGACGAAACACCGGGACAGGGAATCAGCCCCAGCATTTT

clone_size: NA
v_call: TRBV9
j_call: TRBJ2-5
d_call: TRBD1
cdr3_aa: CATNRGRKPKGKETQYF
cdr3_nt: TGTGCCACAAACAGGGGGCGAAAACCCAAAGGCAAAGAGACCCAGTACTTC

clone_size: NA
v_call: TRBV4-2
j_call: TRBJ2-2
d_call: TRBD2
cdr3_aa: CASSQTPAGEDTGELFF
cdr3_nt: TGTGCCAGCAGCCAAACCCCAGCGGGAGAGGACACCGGGGAGCTGTTTTTT

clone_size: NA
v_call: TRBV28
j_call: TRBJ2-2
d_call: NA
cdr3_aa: CASSSLGELFF
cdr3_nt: TGTGCCAGCAGTTCTCTCGGGGAGCTGTTTTTT

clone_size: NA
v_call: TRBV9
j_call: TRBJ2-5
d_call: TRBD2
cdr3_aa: CASSVAGLAGGETQYF
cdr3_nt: TGTGCCAGCAGCGTAGCCGGACTAGCGGGAGGGGAGACCCAGTACTTC

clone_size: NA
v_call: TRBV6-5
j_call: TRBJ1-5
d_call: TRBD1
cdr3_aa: CASRAGGGNQPQHF
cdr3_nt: TGTGCCAGCAGGGCAGGGGGCGGGAATCAGCCCCAGCATTTT

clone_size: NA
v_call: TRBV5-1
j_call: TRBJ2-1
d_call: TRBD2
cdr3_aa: CASGRGAGLDNEQFF
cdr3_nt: TGCGCCAGCGGTCGTGGAGCGGGACTCGACAATGAGCAGTTCTTC

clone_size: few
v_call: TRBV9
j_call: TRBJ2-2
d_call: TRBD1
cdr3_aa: CASSDRQGRYGGELFF
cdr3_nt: TGTGCCAGCAGCGATAGACAGGGGAGGTACGGCGGGGAGCTGTTTTTT

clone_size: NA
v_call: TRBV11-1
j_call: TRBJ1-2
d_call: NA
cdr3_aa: CASRAPEGDYGYTF
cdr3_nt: TGTGCCAGCAGAGCACCGGAAGGGGACTATGGCTACACCTTC

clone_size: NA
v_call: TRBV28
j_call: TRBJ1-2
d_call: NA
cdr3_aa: CASSSPGADGYGYTF
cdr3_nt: TGTGCCAGCAGTTCCCCGGGAGCAGACGGCTATGGCTACACCTTC

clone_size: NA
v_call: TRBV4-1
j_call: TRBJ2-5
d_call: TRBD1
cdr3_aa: CASSRGQGVVETQYF
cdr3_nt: TGCGCCAGCAGCCGCGGACAGGGCGTCGTAGAGACCCAGTACTTC

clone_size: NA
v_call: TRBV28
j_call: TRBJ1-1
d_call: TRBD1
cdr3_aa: CASTQTGGPTEAFF
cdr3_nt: TGTGCCAGCACCCAGACAGGGGGCCCTACTGAAGCTTTCTTT

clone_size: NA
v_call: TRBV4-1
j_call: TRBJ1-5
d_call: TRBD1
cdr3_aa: CASSQAGTGGGSQHF
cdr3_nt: TGCGCCAGCAGCCAAGCTGGGACAGGCGGAGGGTCTCAGCATTTT

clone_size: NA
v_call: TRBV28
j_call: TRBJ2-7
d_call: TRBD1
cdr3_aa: CASSPRTGGEYEQYF
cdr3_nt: TGTGCCAGCAGTCCCCGGACAGGGGGTGAGTACGAGCAGTACTTC

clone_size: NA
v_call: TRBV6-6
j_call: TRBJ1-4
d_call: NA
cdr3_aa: CASSLDRLDEKLFF
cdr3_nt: TGTGCCAGCAGCTTGGACAGACTGGATGAAAAACTGTTTTTT

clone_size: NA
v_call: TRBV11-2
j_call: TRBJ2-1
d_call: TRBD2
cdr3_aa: CASSSSGTRLYNEQFF
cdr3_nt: TGTGCCAGCAGCTCCAGCGGGACCCGATTGTACAATGAGCAGTTCTTC

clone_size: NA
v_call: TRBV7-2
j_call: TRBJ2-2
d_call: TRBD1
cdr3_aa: CASSLTMDRVTGELFF
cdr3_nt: TGTGCCAGCAGCTTAACCATGGACAGGGTCACCGGGGAGCTGTTTTTT

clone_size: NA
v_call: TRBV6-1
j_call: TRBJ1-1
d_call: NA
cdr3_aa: CASSDQANTEAFF
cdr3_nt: TGTGCCAGCAGTGATCAAGCGAACACTGAAGCTTTCTTT

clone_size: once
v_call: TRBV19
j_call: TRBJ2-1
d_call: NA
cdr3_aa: CASHPGALYNEQFF
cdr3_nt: TGTGCCAGTCACCCAGGGGCCCTATACAATGAGCAGTTCTTC

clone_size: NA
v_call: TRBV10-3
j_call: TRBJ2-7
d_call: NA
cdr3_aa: CATCSASSYEQYF
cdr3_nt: TGTGCCACCTGTAGCGCTAGCTCCTACGAGCAGTACTTC

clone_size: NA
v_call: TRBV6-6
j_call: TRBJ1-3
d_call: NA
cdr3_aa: CASSLAGPGNTIYF
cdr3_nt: TGTGCCAGCAGCCTAGCGGGGCCGGGAAACACCATATATTTT

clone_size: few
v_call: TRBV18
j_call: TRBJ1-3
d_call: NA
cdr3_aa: CASSPNPQASSGNTIYF
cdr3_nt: TGTGCCAGCTCACCGAATCCCCAGGCAAGCTCTGGAAACACCATATATTTT

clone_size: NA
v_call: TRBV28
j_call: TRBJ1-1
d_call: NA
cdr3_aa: CASSGAVGEAFF
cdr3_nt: TGTGCCAGCAGTGGTGCGGTCGGTGAAGCTTTCTTT

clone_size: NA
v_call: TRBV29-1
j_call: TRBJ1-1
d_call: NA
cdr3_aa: CSVRQGTNTEAFF
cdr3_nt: TGCAGCGTTCGTCAGGGGACGAACACTGAAGCTTTCTTT

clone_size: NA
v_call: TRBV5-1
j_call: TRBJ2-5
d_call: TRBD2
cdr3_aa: CASSRGDTGGSLETQYF
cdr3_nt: TGCGCCAGCAGCCGGGGGGATACAGGCGGGTCTTTGGAGACCCAGTACTTC

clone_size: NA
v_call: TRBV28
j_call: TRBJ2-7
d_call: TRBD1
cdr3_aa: CASPNIRDSPYEQYF
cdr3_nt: TGTGCCAGCCCAAATATCCGGGACAGTCCCTACGAGCAGTACTTC

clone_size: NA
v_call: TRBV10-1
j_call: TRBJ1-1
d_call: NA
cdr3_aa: CASSYLAGTGYTEAFF
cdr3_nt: TGCGCCAGCAGTTATCTCGCCGGCACAGGGTACACTGAAGCTTTCTTT

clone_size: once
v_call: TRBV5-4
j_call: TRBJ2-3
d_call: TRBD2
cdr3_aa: CASSTSGRVTDTQYF
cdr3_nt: TGTGCCAGCAGCACTAGCGGGAGGGTAACAGATACGCAGTATTTT

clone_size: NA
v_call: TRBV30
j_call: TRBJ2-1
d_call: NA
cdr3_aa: CAGGGSYNEQFF
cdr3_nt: TGTGCCGGTGGAGGCTCCTACAATGAGCAGTTCTTC

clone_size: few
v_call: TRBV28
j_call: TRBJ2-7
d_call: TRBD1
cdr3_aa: CATAGQGAYEQYF
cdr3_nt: TGTGCCACCGCCGGGCAGGGGGCCTACGAGCAGTACTTC

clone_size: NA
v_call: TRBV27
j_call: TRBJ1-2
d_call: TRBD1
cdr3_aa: CASSLRQGGYGYTF
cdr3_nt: TGTGCCAGCAGTTTGCGACAGGGGGGATATGGCTACACCTTC

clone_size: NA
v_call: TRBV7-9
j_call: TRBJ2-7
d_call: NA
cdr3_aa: CASRNAGHLAYEQYF
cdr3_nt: TGTGCCAGCAGGAATGCCGGACATCTAGCCTACGAGCAGTACTTC

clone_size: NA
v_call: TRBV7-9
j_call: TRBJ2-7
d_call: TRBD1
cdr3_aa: CASSSRQGAVYEQYF
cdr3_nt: TGTGCCAGCAGTTCGAGACAGGGAGCCGTGTACGAGCAGTACTTC

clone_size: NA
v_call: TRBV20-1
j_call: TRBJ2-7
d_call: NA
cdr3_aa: CSARDTGEQYF
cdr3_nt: TGCAGTGCTAGAGATACAGGCGAGCAGTACTTC

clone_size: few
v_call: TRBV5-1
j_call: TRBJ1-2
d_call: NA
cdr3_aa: CASSAYPPQGMDGYTF
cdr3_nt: TGCGCCAGCAGCGCTTACCCTCCACAGGGCATGGATGGCTACACCTTC

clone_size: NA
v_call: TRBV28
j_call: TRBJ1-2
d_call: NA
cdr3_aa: CASSLPGGVYGYTF
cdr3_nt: TGTGCCAGCAGTTTACCGGGGGGGGTCTATGGCTACACCTTC

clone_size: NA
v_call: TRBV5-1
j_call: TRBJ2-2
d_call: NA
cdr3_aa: CASSLTGANTGELFF
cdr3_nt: TGCGCCAGCAGCTTGACGGGGGCGAACACCGGGGAGCTGTTTTTT